The 6 T cell receptor beta chains listed next were all sequenced from one sample in a study of T-cell memory formation after mild COVID-19. TCRdb itself ran the 5' RACE reads through MiXCR, one entry per CDR3 protein. The data contain about 400,000 distinct CDR3 sequences, more than 15% of them seen just once; the ten biggest clones take up roughly 21%. The specimen sequenced was PBMCs or a T cell subset sorted from them (not recorded which). These TCRs come from a man between 18 and 35 years old who had mild COVID-19 (a few samples of this study predate the infection). Cell type and time point are not known.

The V and J genes are TRBV5-1 and TRBJ2-7; tentatively, D is TRBD1 (5 bases). In germline, CDR1 is SGHRS, CDR2 YFSETQ. The CDR3 spans 12 residues. V was trimmed by 0 bases and J by 7 bases, leaving 8 bases between them. The chain's CDR3 is CASSLVGDEQYF. The DNA for the CDR3 is TGCGCCAGCAGCTTGGTAGGGGATGAGCAGTACTTC.

This clonotype was seen a few times. This chain connects TRBV7-3 to TRBJ1-2; D uncertain. Trimming pared 5 bases from V and 8 bases from J, leaving 24 bases between. The germline V gene has CDR1 SGHTA and CDR2 FQGTGA. The CDR3 loop spans 16 amino acids. The CDR3 is CASSPGRLLTPEGYTF. The CDR3 nucleotides are TGTGCCAGCAGCCCCGGACGGCTTCTCACGCCAGAAGGCTACACCTTC.

This clonotype was recorded a few times. Here the CDR3 DNA reads TGCAGTGCTGCAGCGGGGCCCACAGATACGCAGTATTTT. It yields the protein CSAAAGPTDTQYF. This chain uses TRBV20-1 with TRBJ2-3, with 7 bases that match TRBD2. CDR1 DFQATT and CDR2 SNEGSKA come from the germline V gene (reference sequence). CDR3 length: 13 amino acids. V lost 5 bases to trimming and J lost 2 bases; unmatched junction nucleotides: 4.

This clonotype was recorded a few times. This sequence joins TRBV7-2 and TRBJ1-2, with 7 nucleotides matching TRBD1. This CDR3 is built from 14 residues. Germline CDR1 and CDR2: SGHTA and FQGNSA. Unmatched junction bases numbered 7, after V lost 5 bases and J lost 4 bases. The CDR3 loop reads CASSTTTGTYGYTF. The CDR3 nucleotides read TGTGCCAGCAGCACCACGACAGGGACCTATGGCTACACCTTC.

This clonotype was recorded a few times. The CDR3 DNA is TGTGCCAGCAGTTACGAGATCGGAGGGCCCGGGGGAGAGCAGTTCTTC. It codes for CASSYEIGGPGGEQFF. The rearrangement joins TRBV6-2 or TRBV6-3 to TRBJ2-1; D may be TRBD2 (6 bases). V dropped 2 bases and J dropped 10 bases, with 21 bases sitting between them. The CDR3 has 16 amino acids. Germline lookup yields CDR1 MNHEY and CDR2 SVGEGT.

The rearrangement links TRBV12-3 or TRBV12-4 to TRBJ2-3, with a tentative D call TRBD2 (6 bases). V gave up 5 bases and J gave up 7 bases, with 10 bases separating them. CDR3 length equals 12 residues. The CDR3 DNA sequence: TGTGCCAGCAGTCCAAGCGGGCATACGCAGTATTTT. This sequence encodes CASSPSGHTQYF.